This TCR beta chain was recorded in a study of T-cell reconstitution after alpha-beta-depleted transplantation in children. Trimming removed 0 bases from V and 10 bases from J; junction bases left unmatched: 8. Germline V gene sequence: CDR1 SGHRS, CDR2 YFSETQ. CDR3 length: 15 amino acids. A library of TCRbeta sequences, prepared with unique molecular identifiers, was generated. One entry per CDR3 protein results from TCRdb running MiXCR on the PCR reads. Of hundreds of thousands of distinct CDR3 sequences listed, 10% to 15% were seen once; the top ten hold 2% to 2.5%. Notes on this clonotype: Antigen unknown.

Overall study results and limits: Reportedly, roughly two months post-transplant, alpha-beta T cells arose from several hundred expanded graft clones. After one year, T-cell counts and TCRbeta diversity mostly came from new T cells.

This material consisted of PBMCs, mostly from graft donor cells, taken 360 days after TCRalphabeta/CD19-depleted stem cell transplant. This receptor was obtained from a male patient aged 10 to 17 who had a stem cell transplant for acute myeloid leukemia, so the T cells may come from the graft donor. The genes are TRBV5-1 and TRBJ2-1; TRBD2 matches at 9 bases. The CDR3 DNA follows: TGCGCCAGCAGCTTGGATATTGCGGGAGGGTGGGAGCAGTTCTTC. Amino acids: CASSLDIAGGWEQFF. Filled out from reference TRBV5-1 and TRBJ2-1, the complete variable domain reads KAGVTQTPRYLIKTRGQQVTLSCSPISGHRSVSWYQQTPGQGLQFLFEYFSETQRNKGNFPGRFSGRQFSNSRSEMNVSTLELGDSALYLCASSLDIAGGWEQFFGPGTRLTVL.